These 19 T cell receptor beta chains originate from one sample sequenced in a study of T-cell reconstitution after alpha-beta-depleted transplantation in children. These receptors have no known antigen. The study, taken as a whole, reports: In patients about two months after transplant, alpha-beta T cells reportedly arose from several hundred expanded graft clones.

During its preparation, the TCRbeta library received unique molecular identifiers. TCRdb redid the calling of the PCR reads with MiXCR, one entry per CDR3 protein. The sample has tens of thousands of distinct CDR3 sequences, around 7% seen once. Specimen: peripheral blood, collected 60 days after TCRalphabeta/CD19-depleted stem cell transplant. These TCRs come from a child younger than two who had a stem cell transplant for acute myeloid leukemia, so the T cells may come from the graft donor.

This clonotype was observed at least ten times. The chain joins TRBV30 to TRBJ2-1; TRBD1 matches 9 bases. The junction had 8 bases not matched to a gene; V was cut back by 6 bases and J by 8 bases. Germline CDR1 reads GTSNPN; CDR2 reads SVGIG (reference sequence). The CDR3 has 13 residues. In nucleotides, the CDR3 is TGTGCCTGCCCCGGACAGGGGAGGGATGAGCAGTTCTTC. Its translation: CACPGQGRDEQFF.

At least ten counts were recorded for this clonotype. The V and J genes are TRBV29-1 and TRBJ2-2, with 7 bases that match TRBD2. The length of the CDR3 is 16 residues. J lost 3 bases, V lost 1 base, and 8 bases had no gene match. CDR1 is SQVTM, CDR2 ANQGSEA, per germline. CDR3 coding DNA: TGCAGCGTTGAAGTTATAAGCGGGAAAGACACCGGGGAGCTGTTTTTT. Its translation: CSVEVISGKDTGELFF.

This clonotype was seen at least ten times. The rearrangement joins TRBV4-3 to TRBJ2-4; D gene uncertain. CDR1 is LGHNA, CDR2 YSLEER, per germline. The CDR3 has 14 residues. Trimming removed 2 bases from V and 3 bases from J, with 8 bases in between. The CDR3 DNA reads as TGCGCCAGCAGCCAACGGACGGGCAAAAACATTCAGTACTTC. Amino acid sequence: CASSQRTGKNIQYF.

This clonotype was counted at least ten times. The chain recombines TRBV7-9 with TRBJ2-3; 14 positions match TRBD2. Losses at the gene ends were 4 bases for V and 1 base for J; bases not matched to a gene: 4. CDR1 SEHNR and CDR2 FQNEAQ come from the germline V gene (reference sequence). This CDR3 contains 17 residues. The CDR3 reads CASSSGLAGVGTDTQYF. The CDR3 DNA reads TGTGCCAGCAGCTCGGGACTAGCGGGAGTCGGCACAGATACGCAGTATTTT.

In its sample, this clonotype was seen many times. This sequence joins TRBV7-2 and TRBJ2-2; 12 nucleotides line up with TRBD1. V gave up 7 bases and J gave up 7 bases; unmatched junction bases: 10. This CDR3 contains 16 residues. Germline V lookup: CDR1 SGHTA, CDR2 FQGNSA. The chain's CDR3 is CASNPRGQGAHGELFF. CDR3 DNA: TGTGCCAGCAACCCGAGGGGACAGGGGGCGCACGGGGAGCTGTTTTTT.

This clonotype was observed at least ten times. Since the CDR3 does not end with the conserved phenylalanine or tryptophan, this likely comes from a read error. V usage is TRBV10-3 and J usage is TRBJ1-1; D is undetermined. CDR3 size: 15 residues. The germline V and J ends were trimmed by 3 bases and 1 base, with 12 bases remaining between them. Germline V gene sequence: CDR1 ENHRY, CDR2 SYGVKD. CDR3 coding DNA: TGTGCCATCAGTGAAATCGATGGGTCGAACACTGAAGCTTTCCTT. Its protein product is CAISEIDGSNTEAFL.

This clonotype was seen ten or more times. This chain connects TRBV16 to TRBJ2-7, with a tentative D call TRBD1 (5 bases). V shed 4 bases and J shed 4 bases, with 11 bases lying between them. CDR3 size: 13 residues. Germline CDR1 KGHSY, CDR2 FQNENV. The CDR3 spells CASSPRTTYEQYF. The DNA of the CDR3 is TGTGCCAGCAGCCCCAGGACAACTTACGAGCAGTACTTC.

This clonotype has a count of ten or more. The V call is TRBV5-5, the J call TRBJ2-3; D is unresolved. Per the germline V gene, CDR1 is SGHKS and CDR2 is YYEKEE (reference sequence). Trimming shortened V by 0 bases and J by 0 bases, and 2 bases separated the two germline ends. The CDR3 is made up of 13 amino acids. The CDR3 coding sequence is TGTGCCAGCAGCTTGGGGAGCACAGATACGCAGTATTTT. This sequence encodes CASSLGSTDTQYF. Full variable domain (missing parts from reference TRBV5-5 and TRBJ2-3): DAGVTQSPTHLIKTRGQQVTLRCSPISGHKSVSWYQQVLGQGPQFIFQYYEKEERGRGNFPDRFSARQFPNYSSELNVNALLLGDSALYLCASSLGSTDTQYFGPGTRLTVL.

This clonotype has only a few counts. This CDR3 is CASSLAGPGGGEQYF. The CDR3 DNA reads as TGCGCCAGCAGCCTGGCGGGTCCAGGGGGTGGCGAGCAGTACTTC. This chain links TRBV5-1 with TRBJ2-7; TRBD1 aligns across 7 bases. The CDR3 runs to 15 residues. Germline CDR1 SGHRS, CDR2 YFSETQ. V shed 4 bases and J 6 bases; nucleotides not matched to a gene: 13.

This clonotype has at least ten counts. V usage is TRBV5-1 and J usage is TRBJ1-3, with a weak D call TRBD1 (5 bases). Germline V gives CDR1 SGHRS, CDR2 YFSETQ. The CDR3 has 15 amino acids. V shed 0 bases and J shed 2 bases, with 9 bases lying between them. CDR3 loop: CASSLAGTAGNTIYF. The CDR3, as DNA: TGCGCCAGCAGCTTGGCCGGGACGGCTGGAAACACCATATATTTT.

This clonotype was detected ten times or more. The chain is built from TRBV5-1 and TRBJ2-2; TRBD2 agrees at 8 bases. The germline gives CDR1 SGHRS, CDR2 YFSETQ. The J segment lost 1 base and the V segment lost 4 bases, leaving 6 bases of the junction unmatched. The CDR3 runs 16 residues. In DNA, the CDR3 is TGCGCCAGCAGCGTGCGGACTAGCAGGAACACCGGGGAGCTGTTTTTT. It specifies CASSVRTSRNTGELFF.

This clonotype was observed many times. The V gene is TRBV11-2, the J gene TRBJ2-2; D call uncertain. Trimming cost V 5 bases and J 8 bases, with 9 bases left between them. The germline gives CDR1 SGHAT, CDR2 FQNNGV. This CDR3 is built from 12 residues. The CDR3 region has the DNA TGTGCCAGCAGCCCGGCCGAAGGGGAGCTGTTTTTT. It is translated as CASSPAEGELFF.

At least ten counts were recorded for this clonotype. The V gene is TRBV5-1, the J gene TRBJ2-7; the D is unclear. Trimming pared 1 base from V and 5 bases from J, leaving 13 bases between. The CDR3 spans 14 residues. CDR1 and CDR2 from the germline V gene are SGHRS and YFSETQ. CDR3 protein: CASSLRQPRDEQYF. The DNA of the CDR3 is TGCGCCAGCAGCTTGAGGCAGCCTAGGGACGAGCAGTACTTC.

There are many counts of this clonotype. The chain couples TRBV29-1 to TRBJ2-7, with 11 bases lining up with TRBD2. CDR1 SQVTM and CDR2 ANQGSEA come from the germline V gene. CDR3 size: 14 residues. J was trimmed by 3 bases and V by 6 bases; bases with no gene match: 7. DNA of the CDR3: TGCAGCGTGGCCGGGCTAGCGGGGGGCTACGAGCAGTACTTC. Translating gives CSVAGLAGGYEQYF.

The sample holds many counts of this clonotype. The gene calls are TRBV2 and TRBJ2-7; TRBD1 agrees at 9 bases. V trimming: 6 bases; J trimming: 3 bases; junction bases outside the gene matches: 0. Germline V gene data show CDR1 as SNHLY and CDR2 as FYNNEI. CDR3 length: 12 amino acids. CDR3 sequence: CASRDRGYEQYF. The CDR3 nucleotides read TGTGCCAGCAGGGACAGGGGCTACGAGCAGTACTTC.

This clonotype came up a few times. The CDR3 DNA is TGTGCCAGCAGCTTAGGTCCGGGACAGGGCGGACAGCCCCAGCATTTT. Its protein product is CASSLGPGQGGQPQHF. The V gene is TRBV7-9, the J gene TRBJ1-5; 9 bases line up with TRBD1. Trimming cost V 1 base and J 7 bases; bases outside gene matches: 8. The CDR3 extends over 16 amino acids. Germline V CDR1 and CDR2: SEHNR, FQNEAQ (reference sequence).

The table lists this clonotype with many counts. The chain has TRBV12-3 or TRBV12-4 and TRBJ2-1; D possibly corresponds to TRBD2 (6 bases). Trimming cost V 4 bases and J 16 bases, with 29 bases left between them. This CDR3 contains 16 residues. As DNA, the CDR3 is TGTGCCAGCAGTTCATCGGGGGTGGGGATGAGTTTTGGGGTCTTCTTC. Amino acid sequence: CASSSSGVGMSFGVFF.

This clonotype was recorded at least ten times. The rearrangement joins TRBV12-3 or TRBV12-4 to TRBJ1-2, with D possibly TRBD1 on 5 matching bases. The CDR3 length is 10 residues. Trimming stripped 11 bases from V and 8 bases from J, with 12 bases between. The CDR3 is CAAGLRGYTF. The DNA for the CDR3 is TGTGCCGCAGGGCTTCGGGGCTACACCTTC.

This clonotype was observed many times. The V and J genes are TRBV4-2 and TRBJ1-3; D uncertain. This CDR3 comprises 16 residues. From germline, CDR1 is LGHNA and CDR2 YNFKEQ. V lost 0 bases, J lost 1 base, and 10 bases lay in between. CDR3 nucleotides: TGTGCCAGCAGCCAAGAAGGAAGATCTTCTGGAAACACCATATATTTT. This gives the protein CASSQEGRSSGNTIYF.